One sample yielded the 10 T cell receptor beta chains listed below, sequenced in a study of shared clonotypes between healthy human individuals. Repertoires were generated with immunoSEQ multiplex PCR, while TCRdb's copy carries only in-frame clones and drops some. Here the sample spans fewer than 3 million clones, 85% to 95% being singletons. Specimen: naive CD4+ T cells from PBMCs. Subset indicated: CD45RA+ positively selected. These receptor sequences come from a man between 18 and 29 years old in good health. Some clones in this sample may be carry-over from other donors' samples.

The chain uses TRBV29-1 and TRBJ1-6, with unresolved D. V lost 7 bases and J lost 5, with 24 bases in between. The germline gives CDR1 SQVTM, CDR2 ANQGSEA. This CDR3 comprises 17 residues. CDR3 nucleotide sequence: TGCAGCGGTCGACATGAGCTCGGCCCGTGGGATAATTCACCCCTCCACTTT. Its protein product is CSGRHELGPWDNSPLHF.

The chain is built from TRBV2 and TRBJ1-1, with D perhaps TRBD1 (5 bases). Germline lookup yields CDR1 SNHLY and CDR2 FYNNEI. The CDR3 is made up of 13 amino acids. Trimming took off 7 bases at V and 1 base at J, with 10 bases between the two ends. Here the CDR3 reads CASTLGENTEAFF. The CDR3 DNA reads TGTGCCAGCACGTTAGGGGAGAACACTGAAGCTTTCTTT.

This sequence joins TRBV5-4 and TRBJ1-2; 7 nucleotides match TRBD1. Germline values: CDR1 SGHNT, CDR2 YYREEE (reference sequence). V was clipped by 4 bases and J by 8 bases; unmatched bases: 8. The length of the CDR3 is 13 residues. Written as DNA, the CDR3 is TGTGCCAGCAGCCCGGTGGGGACAGTAGGCTACACCTTC. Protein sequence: CASSPVGTVGYTF.

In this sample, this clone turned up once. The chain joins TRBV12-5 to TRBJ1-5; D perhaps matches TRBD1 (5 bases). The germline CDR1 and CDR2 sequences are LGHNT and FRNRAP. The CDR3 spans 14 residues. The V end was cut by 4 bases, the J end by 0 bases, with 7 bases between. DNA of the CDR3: TGTGCTAGTGGTTCAGGGTATAGCAATCAGCCCCAGCATTTT. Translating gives CASGSGYSNQPQHF.

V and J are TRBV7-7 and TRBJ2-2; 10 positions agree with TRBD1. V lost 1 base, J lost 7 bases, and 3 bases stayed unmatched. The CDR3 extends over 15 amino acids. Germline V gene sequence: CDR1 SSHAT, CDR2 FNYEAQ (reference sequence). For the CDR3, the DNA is TGTGCCAGCAGCTTAGTTGGGACAGGGGACGGGGAGCTGTTTTTT. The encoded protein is CASSLVGTGDGELFF. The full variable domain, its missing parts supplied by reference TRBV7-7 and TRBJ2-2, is GAGVSQSPRYKVTKRGQDVTLRCDPISSHATLYWYQQALGQGPEFLTYFNYEAQPDKSGLPSDRFSAERPEGSISTLTIQRTEQRDSAMYRCASSLVGTGDGELFFGEGSRLTVL.

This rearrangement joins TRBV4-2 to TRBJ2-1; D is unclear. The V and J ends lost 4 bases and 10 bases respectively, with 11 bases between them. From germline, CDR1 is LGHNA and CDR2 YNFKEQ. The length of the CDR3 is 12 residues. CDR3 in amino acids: CASSPDGPEQFF. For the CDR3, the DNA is TGTGCCAGCAGCCCGGATGGCCCCGAGCAGTTCTTC.

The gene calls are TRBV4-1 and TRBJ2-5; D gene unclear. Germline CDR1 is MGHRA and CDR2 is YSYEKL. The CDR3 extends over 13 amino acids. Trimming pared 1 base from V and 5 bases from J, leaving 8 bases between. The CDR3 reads CASSQAISETQYF. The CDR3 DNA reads TGCGCCAGCAGCCAAGCCATTAGCGAGACCCAGTACTTC.

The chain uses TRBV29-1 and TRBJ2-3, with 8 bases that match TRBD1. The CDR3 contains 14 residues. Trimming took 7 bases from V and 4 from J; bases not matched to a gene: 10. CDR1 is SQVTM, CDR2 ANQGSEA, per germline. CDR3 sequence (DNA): TGCAGCGCAAGACAGGGGAAAAGGGCAGATACGCAGTATTTT. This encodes CSARQGKRADTQYF.

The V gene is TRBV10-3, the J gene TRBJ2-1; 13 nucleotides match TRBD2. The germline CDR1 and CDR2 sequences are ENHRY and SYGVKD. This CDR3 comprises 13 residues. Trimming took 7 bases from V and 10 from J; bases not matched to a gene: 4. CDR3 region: CAINPGLAGEQFF. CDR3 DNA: TGTGCCATCAACCCGGGACTAGCGGGGGAGCAGTTCTTC.

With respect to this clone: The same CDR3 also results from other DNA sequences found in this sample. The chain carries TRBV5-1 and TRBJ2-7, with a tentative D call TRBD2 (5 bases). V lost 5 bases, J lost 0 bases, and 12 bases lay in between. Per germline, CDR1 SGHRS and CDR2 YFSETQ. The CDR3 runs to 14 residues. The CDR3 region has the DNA TGCGCCAGCAGTCCCCGGGGAGACTCCTACGAGCAGTACTTC. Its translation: CASSPRGDSYEQYF.